The clone carrying this TCR beta chain was found a few times. A read error may explain this, as a much larger clone is one base away. MiXCR was run by TCRdb on the reads, yielding one entry per CDR3 protein. The sample holds 85,000 to 120,000 distinct CDR3 sequences, 16% seen once. The source of the sample is a study of T cell repertoires in cytomegalovirus infection. CDR1 SGHTA and CDR2 FQGNSA come from the germline V gene. CDR3 length equals 14 residues. The sequencing input was PBMCs. This chain links TRBV7-2 with TRBJ1-1, with D perhaps matching TRBD1 (5 bases). The sequence came from a human donor in good health (CMV status not recorded). Some clones in this sample may be carry-over from other donors' samples. The CDR3 is CASSFLGTNTQAFF. DNA for the CDR3: TGTGCCAGCAGCTTCCTTGGGACGAACACTCAAGCTTTCTTT.